This T cell receptor (beta chain) was found in a study of shared clonotypes between healthy human individuals. Between the trimmed V and J ends, which lost 1 base and 0 bases, there was a span of 19 bases. The CDR3 runs 18 residues. The germline gives CDR1 GTSNPN, CDR2 SVGIG (reference sequence). Libraries were prepared by immunoSEQ multiplex PCR; TCRdb keeps only in-frame clonotypes and omits some of them. The profile shows over 750,000 clones, 96% of them singletons. Naive CD8 cells lacked CD45RO and underwent positive selection for CCR7, leaving out terminally differentiated effector memory CD45RA+ cells.

The chain employs TRBV30 and TRBJ2-1; tentative D call: TRBD2 (5 bases). The receptor was derived from a man aged 25-40 years in good health. The sequenced sample consisted of naive CD8+ T cells sorted from blood. This CDR3 is CAWSGGRGGGSSYNEQFF. DNA of the CDR3: TGTGCCTGGAGTGGTGGCCGGGGTGGTGGGAGCTCCTACAATGAGCAGTTCTTC.